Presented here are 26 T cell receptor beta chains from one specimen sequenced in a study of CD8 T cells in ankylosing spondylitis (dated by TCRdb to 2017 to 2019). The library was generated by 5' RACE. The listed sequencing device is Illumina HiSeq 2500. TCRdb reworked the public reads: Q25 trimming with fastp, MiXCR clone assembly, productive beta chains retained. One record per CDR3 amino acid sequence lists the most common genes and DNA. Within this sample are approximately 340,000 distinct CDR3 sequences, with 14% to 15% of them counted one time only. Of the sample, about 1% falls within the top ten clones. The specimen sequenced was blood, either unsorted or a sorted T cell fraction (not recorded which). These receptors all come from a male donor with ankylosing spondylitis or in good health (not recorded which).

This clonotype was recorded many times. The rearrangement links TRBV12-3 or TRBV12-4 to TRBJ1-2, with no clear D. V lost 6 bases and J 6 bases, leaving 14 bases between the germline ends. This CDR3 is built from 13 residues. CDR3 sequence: CASSPGPPDGYTF. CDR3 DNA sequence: TGTGCCAGCAGCCCAGGCCCTCCGGATGGCTACACCTTC.

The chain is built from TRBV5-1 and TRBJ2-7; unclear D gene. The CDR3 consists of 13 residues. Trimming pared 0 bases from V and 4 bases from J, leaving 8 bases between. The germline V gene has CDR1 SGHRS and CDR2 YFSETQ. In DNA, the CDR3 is TGCGCCAGCAGCTTGGAGGTCCGGTACGAGCAGTACTTC. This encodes CASSLEVRYEQYF.

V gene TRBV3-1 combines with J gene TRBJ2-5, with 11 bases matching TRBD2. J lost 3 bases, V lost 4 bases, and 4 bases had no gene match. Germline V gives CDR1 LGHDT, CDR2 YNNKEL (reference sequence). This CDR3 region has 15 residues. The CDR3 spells CASSLLAGGEETQYF. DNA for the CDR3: TGTGCCAGCAGCCTCCTAGCGGGGGGAGAAGAGACCCAGTACTTC.

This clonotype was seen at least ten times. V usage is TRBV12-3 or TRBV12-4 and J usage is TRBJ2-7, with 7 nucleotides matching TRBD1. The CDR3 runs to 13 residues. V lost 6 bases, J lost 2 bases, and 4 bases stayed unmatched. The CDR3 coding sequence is TGTGCCAGCAGAGGGACAGCCGCCTACGAGCAGTACTTC. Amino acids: CASRGTAAYEQYF.

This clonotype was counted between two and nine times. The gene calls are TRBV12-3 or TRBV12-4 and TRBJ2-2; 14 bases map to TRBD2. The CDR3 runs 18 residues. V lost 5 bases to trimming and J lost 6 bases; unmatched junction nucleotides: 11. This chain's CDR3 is CASSRDRGLAGDPGELFF. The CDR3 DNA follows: TGTGCCAGCAGTCGAGACAGGGGACTAGCGGGAGATCCCGGGGAGCTGTTTTTT.

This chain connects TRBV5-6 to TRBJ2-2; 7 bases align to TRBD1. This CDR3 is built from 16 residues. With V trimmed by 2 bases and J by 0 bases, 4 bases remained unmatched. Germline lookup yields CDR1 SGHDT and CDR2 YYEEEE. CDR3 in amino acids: CASSLPGQSNTGELFF. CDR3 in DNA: TGTGCCAGCAGCTTACCGGGACAGTCGAACACCGGGGAGCTGTTTTTT. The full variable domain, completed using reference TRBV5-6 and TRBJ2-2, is DAGVTQSPTHLIKTRGQQVTLRCSPKSGHDTVSWYQQALGQGPQFIFQYYEEEERQRGNFPDRFSGHQFPNYSSELNVNALLLGDSALYLCASSLPGQSNTGELFFGEGSRLTVL.

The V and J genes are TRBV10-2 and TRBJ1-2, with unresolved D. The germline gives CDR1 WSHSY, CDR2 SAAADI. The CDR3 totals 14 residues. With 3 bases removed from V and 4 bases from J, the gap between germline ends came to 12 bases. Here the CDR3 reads CASSEGPPGYGYTF. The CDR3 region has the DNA TGCGCCAGCAGTGAAGGTCCGCCGGGCTATGGCTACACCTTC.

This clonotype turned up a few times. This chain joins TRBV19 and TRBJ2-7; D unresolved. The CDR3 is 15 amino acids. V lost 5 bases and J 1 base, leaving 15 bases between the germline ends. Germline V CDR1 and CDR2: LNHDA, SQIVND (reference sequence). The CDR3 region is CASSPTESLSYEQYF. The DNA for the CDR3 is TGTGCCAGTAGTCCCACGGAGTCACTTTCCTACGAGCAGTACTTC.

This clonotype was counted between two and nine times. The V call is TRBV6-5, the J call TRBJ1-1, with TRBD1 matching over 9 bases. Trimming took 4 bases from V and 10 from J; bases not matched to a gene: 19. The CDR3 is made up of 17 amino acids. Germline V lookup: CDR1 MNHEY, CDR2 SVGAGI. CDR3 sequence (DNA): TGTGCCAGCAGTTCCTTCGCGGGGACAGGGAGGCGGGAGTCAGCTTTCTTT. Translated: CASSSFAGTGRRESAFF.

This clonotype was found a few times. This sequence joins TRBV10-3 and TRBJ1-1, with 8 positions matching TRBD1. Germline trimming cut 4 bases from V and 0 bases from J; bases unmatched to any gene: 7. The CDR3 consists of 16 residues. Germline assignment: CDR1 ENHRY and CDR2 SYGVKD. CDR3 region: CAISGTGLRMNTEAFF. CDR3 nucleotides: TGTGCCATCAGTGGGACAGGGCTACGTATGAACACTGAAGCTTTCTTT.

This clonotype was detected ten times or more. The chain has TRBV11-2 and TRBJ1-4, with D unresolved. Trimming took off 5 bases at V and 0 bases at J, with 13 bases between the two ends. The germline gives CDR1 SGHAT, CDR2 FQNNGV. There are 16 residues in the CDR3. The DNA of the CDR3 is TGTGCCAGCAGCCTTCCGGCGGACCCAACTAATGAAAAACTGTTTTTT. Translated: CASSLPADPTNEKLFF.

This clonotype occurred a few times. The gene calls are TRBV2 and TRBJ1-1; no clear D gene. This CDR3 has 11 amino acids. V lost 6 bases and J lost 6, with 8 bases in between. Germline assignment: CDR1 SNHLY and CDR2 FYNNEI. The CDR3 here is CASSPKAEAFF. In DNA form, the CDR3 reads TGTGCCAGCAGCCCTAAAGCTGAAGCTTTCTTT.

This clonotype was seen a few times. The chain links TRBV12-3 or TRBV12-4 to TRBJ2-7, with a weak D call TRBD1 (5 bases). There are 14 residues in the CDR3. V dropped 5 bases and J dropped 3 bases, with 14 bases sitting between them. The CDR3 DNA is TGTGCCAGCAGTACCTATGGGGCGAACTACGAGCAGTACTTC. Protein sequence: CASSTYGANYEQYF.

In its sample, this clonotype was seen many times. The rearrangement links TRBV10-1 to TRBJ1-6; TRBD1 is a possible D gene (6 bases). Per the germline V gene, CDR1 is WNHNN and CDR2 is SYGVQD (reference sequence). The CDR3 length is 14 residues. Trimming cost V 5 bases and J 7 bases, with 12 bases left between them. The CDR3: CASSLRTANSPLHF. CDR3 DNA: TGCGCCAGCAGTCTCAGGACAGCAAATTCACCCCTCCACTTT.

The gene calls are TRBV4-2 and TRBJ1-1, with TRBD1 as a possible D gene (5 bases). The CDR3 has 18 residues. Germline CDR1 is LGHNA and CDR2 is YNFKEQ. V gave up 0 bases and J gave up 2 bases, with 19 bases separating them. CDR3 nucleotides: TGTGCCAGCAGCCAAGATCCGGGACCCAGGCTCCATAACACTGAAGCTTTCTTT. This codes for CASSQDPGPRLHNTEAFF.

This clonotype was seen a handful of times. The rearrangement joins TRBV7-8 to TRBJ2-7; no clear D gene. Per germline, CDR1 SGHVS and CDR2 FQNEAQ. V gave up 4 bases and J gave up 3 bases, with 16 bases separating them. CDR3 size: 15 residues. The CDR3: CASSSTPSQFYEQYF. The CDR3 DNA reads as TGTGCCAGCAGCTCGACTCCCTCCCAGTTCTACGAGCAGTACTTC.

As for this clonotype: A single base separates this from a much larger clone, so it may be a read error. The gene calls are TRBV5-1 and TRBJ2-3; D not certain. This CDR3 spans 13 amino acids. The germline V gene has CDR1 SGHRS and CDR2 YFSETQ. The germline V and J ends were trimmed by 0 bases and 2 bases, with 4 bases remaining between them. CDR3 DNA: TGCGCCAGCAGCTTGGACGTCACAGATACGCAGTATTTT. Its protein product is CASSLDVTDTQYF.

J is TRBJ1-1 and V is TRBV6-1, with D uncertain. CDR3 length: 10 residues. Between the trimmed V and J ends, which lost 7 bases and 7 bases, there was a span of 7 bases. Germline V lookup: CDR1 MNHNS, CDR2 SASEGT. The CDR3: CASKDFEAFF. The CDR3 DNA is TGTGCCAGCAAGGACTTTGAAGCTTTCTTT.

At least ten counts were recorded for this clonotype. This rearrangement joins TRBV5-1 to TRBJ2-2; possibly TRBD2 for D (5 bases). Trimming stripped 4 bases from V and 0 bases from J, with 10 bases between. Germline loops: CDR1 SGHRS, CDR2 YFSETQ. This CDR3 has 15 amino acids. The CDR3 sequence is CASSPPGTNTGELFF. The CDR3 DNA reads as TGCGCCAGCAGCCCGCCCGGGACGAACACCGGGGAGCTGTTTTTT.

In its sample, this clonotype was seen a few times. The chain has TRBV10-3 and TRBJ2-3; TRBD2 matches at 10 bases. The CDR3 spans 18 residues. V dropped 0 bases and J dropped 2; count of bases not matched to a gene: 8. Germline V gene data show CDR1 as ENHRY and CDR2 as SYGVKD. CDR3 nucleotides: TGTGCCATCAGTGAGTCGACTCGGCTAGCGGGGGACACAGATACGCAGTATTTT. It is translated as CAISESTRLAGDTDTQYF.

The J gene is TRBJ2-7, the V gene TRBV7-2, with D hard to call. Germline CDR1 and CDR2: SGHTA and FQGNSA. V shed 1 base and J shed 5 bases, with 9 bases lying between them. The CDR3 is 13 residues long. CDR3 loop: CASSLVKGNEQYF. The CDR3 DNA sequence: TGTGCCAGCAGCTTAGTTAAAGGCAACGAGCAGTACTTC.

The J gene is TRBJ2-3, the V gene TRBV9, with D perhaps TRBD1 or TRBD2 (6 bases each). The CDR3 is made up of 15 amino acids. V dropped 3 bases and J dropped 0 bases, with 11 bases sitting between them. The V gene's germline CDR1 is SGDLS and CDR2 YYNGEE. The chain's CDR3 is CASSGGATSTDTQYF. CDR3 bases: TGTGCCAGCAGCGGGGGGGCGACTAGCACAGATACGCAGTATTTT.

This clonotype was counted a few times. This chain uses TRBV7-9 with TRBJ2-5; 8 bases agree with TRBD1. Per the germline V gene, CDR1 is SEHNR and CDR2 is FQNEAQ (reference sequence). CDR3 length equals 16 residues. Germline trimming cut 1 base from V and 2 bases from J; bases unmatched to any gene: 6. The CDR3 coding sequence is TGTGCCAGCAGCTTAGTCTCCGGGACAGGACAAGAGACCCAGTACTTC. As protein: CASSLVSGTGQETQYF.

The CDR3 here is CASSRRDRRVTGELFF. The DNA for the CDR3 is TGTGCCAGCAGCCGCCGGGACAGGAGGGTTACCGGGGAGCTGTTTTTT. The rearrangement uses TRBV11-2 and TRBJ2-2; 8 nucleotides line up with TRBD1. This CDR3 spans 16 amino acids. The J segment lost 5 bases and the V segment lost 5 bases, leaving 10 bases of the junction unmatched. Germline CDR1 and CDR2: SGHAT and FQNNGV.

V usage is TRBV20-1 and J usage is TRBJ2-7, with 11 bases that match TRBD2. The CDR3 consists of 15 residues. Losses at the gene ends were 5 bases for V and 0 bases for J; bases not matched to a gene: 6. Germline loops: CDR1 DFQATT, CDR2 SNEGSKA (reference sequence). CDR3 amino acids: CSASPGLAASYEQYF. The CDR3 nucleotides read TGCAGTGCTTCCCCGGGACTAGCGGCCTCCTACGAGCAGTACTTC.

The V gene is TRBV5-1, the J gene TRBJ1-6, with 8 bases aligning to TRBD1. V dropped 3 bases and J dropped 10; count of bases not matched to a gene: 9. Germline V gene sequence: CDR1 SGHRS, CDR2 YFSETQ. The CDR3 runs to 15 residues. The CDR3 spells CASSSGGQGASPLHF. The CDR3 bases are TGCGCCAGCAGCTCCGGGGGGCAGGGGGCATCACCCCTCCACTTT.